This T cell receptor beta chain emerged from a study of cytomegalovirus exposure and HLA in healthy donors. Overall study findings and caveats: In a later analysis, common viral pathogens appeared linked to several of the most significant clusters. Being productive about 90% or about 30% of the time was typical of most TCR beta V segments in an earlier analysis. At a 0.05 false discovery rate, a later analysis found approximately 17,000 TCR beta sequences to be associated with HLA alleles.

In regard to this clone: Its cognate antigen is unknown.

PCR primers comprised 60 Vbeta and 13 Jbeta primers. This table comes from immunoSEQ multiplex PCR, and its TCRdb copy is limited to in-frame clones, with some not included. In the table there are about 160,000 clones, around 81% of which are singletons. This CDR3 spans 14 amino acids. Trimming shortened V by 6 bases and J by 3 bases, and 14 bases separated the two germline ends. CDR1 and CDR2 (germline): MNHNY, SVGAGI (reference sequence). The sample consisted of PBMCs. This chain links TRBV6-6 with TRBJ1-2; D unresolved. This clonotype was sampled from a woman aged 50 to 60 in good health and CMV-seronegative. The CDR3, as DNA: TGTGCCAGCAGAGACGACCCCGGGGACTATGGCTACACCTTC. Amino acids: CASRDDPGDYGYTF.